Included here is one T cell receptor beta chain sequence, with context. Its antigen is unidentified. Generated by immunoSEQ multiplex PCR, the TCRdb table keeps only in-frame clones and is missing some. The sample includes tens of thousands of clones, 60% to 80% of them seen just once. Antigen-specific CD4+ T cells were first expanded with viral peptide pools by the ViraFEST assay and only then sequenced. Subsequent to a culture period of approximately 11 days, CD4+ T cells were isolated. Participants each got two BNT162b2 or mRNA-1273 vaccine doses. The CDR3 consists of 12 residues. From germline, CDR1 is LNHDA and CDR2 SQIVND (reference sequence). V was pared by 5 bases and J by 4 bases, with 8 bases between. These data are taken from a study of vaccination effects on CD4 cells after COVID-19.

The chain combines TRBV19 with TRBJ1-2; D not certain. The origin of this receptor is a human donor who received a COVID-19 vaccine. The sample consisted of CD4+ T cells from PBMCs cultured with HCoV-OC43 spike peptides, taken after COVID-19 vaccination. Subset: HCoV-OC43 spike overlapping peptide pool stimulation. CDR3 loop: CASSQERYGYTF. Here the CDR3 DNA reads TGTGCCAGTAGTCAAGAGCGCTATGGCTACACCTTC.